A single sample gave rise to the 5 T cell receptor beta chains below, sequenced in a study of cytomegalovirus exposure and HLA in healthy donors. Use of 60 Vbeta and 13 Jbeta primers characterized the PCR. The table came from immunoSEQ multiplex PCR; TCRdb's copy has only in-frame clones and leaves some out. Among over 100,000 clones listed, around 64% were seen once. Sequencing was carried out using PBMCs. Receptors originate from a woman aged 30 to 39 in good health and CMV-seronegative.

This chain's CDR3 is CASSYGLPDNEQFF. The CDR3 DNA reads TGTGCCAGCAGTTACGGGCTGCCCGACAATGAGCAGTTCTTC. The J gene is TRBJ2-1, the V gene TRBV6-5; D is ambiguous. The V gene lost 2 bases and the J gene lost 5 bases, with 10 bases spanning the gap. Germline V gene data show CDR1 as MNHEY and CDR2 as SVGAGI. The CDR3 runs to 14 residues.

This clone came up a few times. V is TRBV11-2 and J is TRBJ2-2; D possibly corresponds to TRBD1 (6 bases). The V end lost 5 bases, the J end lost 4 bases, and 11 bases lay between the germline ends. Germline V gene lookup returns CDR1 SGHAT and CDR2 FQNNGV. The length of the CDR3 is 14 residues. Written as DNA, the CDR3 is TGTGCCAGCAGCCCGTGGGGGCGCACCGGGGAGCTGTTTTTT. Its protein product is CASSPWGRTGELFF.

This clone was counted a single time. V gene TRBV6-6 combines with J gene TRBJ2-5, with D uncertain. With 2 bases removed from V and 5 bases from J, the gap between germline ends came to 12 bases. The CDR3 extends over 14 amino acids. The germline V gene has CDR1 MNHNY and CDR2 SVGAGI (reference sequence). CDR3 coding DNA: TGTGCCAGCAGTTACGATGGCGGTGGTGAGACCCAGTACTTC. Its protein is CASSYDGGGETQYF.

This clone was counted a few times. The rearrangement joins TRBV28 to TRBJ1-5, with 8 bases that match TRBD1. Germline V gene lookup returns CDR1 MDHEN and CDR2 SYDVKM. This CDR3 is built from 15 residues. The V gene end was trimmed by 5 bases and the J gene end by 7 bases; junction bases not matched to a gene: 10. The CDR3 region is CASSPSDRVGQPQHF. The CDR3 nucleotides are TGTGCCAGCAGTCCATCGGACAGGGTCGGCCAGCCCCAGCATTTT.

V gene TRBV7-9 combines with J gene TRBJ2-1; no clear D. CDR1 is SEHNR and CDR2 is FQNEAQ in the germline V gene (reference sequence). The V end lost 4 bases, the J end lost 5 bases, and 9 bases lay between the germline ends. This CDR3 is 13 amino acids long. The CDR3 DNA is TGTGCCAGCAGCTCCCCCCGCGACAATGAGCAGTTCTTC. Translating gives CASSSPRDNEQFF.